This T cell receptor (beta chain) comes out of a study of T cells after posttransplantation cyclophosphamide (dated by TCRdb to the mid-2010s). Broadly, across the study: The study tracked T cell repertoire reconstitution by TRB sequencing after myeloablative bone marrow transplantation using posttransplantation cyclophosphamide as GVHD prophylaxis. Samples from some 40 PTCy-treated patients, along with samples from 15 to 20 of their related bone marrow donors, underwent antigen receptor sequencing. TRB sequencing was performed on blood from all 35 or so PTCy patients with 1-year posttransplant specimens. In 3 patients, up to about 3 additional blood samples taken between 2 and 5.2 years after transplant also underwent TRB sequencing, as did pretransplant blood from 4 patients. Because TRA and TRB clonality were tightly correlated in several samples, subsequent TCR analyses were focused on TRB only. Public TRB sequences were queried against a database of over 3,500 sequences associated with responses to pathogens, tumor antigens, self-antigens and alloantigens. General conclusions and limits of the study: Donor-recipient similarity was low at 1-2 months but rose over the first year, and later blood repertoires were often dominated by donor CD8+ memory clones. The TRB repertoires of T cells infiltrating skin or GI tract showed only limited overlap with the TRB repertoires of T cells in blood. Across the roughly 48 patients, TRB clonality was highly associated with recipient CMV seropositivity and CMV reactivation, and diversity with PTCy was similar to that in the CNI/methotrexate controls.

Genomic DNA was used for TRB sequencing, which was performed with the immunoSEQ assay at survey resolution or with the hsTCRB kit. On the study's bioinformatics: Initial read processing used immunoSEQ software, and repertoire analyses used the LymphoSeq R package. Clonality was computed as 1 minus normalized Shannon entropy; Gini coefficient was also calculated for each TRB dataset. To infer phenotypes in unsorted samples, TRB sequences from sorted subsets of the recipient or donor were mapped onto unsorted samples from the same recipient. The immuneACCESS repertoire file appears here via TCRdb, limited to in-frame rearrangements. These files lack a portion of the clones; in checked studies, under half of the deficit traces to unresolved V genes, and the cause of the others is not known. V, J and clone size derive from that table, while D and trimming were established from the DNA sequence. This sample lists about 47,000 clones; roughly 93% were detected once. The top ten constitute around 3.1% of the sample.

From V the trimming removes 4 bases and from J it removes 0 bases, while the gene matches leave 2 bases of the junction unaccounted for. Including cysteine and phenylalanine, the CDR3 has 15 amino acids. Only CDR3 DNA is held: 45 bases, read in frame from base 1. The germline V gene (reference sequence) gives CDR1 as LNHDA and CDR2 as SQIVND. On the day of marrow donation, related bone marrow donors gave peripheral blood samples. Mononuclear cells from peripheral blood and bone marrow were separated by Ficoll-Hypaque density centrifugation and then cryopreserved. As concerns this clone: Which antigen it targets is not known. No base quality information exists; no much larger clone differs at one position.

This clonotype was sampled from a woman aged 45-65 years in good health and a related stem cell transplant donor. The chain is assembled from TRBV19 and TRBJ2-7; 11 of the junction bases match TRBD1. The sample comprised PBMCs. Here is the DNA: TGTGCCAGTAGTAGGGGGACAGGGGGCTCCTACGAGCAGTACTTC. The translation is CASSRGTGGSYEQYF.